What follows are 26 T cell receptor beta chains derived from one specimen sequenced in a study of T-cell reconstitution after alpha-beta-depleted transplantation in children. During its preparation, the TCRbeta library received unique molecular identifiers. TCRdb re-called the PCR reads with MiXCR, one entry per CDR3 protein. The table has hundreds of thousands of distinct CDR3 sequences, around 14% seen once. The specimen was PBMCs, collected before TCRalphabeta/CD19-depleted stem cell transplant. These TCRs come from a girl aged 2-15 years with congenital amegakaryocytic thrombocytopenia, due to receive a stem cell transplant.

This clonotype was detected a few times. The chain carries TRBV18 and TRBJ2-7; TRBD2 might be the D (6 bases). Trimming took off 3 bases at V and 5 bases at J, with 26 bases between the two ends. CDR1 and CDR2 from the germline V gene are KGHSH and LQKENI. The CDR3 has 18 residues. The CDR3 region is CASSPGTALGGPFNEQYF. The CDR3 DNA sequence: TGTGCCAGCTCACCGGGGACGGCGCTGGGAGGCCCATTCAACGAGCAGTACTTC.

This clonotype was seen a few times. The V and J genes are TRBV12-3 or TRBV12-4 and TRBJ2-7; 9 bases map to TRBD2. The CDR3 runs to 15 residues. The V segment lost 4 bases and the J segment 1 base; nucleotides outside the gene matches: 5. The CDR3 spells CASSSTSGLSYEQYF. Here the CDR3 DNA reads TGTGCCAGCAGTTCCACTAGCGGGCTATCCTACGAGCAGTACTTC.

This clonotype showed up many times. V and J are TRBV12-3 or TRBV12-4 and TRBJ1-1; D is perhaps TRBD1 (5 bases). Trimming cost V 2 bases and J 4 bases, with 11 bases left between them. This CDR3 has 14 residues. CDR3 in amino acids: CASSLRDVGTEAFF. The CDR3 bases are TGTGCCAGCAGTTTAAGGGACGTTGGCACTGAAGCTTTCTTT.

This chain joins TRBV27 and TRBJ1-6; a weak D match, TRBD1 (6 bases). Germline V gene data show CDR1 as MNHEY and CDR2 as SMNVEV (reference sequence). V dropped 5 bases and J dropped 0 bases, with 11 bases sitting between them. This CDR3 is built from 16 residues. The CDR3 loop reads CASSTDRSSYNSPLHF. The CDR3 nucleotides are TGTGCCAGCAGTACCGACAGGAGCTCCTATAATTCACCCCTCCACTTT.

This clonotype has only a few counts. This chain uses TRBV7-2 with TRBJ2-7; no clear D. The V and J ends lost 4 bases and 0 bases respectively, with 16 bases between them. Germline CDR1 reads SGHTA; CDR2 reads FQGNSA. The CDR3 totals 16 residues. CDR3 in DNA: TGTGCCAGCAGCTACACTACCCCGATAAGCTCCTACGAGCAGTACTTC. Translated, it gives CASSYTTPISSYEQYF.

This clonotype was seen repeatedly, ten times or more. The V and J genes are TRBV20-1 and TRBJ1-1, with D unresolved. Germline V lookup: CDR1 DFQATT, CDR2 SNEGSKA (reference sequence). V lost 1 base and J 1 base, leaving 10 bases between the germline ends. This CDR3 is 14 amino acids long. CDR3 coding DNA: TGCAGTGCTAGAGTGTTTTCAGAGAACACTGAAGCTTTCTTT. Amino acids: CSARVFSENTEAFF.

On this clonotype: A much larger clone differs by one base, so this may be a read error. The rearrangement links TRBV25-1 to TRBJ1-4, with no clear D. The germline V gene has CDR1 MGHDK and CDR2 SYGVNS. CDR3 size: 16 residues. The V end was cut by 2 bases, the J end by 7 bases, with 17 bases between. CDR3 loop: CASSEVATPGGEKLFF. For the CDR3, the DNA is TGTGCCAGCAGTGAAGTCGCGACACCGGGTGGTGAAAAACTGTTTTTT.

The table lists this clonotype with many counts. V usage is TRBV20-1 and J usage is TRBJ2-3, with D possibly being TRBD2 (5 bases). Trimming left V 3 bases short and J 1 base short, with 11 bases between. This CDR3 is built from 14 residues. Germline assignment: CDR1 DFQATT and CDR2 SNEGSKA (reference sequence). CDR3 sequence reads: CSASSAVGTDTQYF. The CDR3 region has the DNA TGCAGTGCTAGTTCAGCGGTAGGCACAGATACGCAGTATTTT.

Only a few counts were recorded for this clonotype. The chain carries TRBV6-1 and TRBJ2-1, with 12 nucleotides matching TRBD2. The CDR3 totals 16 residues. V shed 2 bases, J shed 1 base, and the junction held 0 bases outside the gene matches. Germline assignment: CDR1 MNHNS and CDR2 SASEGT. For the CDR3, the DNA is TGTGCCAGCAGTGAACTAGCGGGAGGGTCCTACAATGAGCAGTTCTTC. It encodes CASSELAGGSYNEQFF.

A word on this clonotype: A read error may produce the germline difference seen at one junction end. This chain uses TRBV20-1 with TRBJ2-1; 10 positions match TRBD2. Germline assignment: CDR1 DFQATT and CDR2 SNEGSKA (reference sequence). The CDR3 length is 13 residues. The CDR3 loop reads CSASLAGARWVYF. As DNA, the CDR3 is TGCAGTGCTAGTCTAGCGGGGGCCCGATGGGTTTACTTC.

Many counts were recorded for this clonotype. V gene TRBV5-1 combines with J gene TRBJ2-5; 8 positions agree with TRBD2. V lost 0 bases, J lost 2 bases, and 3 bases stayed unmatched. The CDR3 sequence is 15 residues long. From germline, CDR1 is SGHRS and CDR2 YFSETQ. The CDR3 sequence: CASSLVVAGQETQYF. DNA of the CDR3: TGCGCCAGCAGCTTGGTCGTAGCGGGACAAGAGACCCAGTACTTC. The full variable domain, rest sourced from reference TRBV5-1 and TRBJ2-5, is KAGVTQTPRYLIKTRGQQVTLSCSPISGHRSVSWYQQTPGQGLQFLFEYFSETQRNKGNFPGRFSGRQFSNSRSEMNVSTLELGDSALYLCASSLVVAGQETQYFGPGTRLLVL.

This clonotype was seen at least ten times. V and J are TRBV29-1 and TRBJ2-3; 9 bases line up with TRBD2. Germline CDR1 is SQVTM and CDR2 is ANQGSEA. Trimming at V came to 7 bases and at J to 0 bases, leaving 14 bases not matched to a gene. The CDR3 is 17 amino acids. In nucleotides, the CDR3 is TGCAGCGCTCCCCCGGCTAGCGGGGAAACTAGCACAGATACGCAGTATTTT. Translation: CSAPPASGETSTDTQYF.

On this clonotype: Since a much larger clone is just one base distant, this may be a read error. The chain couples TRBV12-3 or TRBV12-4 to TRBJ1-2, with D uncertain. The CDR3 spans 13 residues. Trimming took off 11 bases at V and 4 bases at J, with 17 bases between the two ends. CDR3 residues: CARTLTVPYGYTF. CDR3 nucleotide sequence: TGTGCCCGCACCTTGACGGTGCCCTATGGCTACACCTTC.

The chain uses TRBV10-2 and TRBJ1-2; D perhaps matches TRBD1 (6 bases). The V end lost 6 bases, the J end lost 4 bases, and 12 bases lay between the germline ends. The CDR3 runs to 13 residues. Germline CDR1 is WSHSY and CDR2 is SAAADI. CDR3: CASRPQGFYGYTF. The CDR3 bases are TGCGCCAGCAGGCCACAGGGTTTCTATGGCTACACCTTC.

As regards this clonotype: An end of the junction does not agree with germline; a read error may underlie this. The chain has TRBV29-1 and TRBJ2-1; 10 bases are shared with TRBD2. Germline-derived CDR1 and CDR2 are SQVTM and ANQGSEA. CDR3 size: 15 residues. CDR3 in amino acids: CSAEAPLAGPNEQFF. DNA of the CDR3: TGCAGCGCTGAAGCTCCACTAGCGGGACCCAATGAGCAGTTCTTC.

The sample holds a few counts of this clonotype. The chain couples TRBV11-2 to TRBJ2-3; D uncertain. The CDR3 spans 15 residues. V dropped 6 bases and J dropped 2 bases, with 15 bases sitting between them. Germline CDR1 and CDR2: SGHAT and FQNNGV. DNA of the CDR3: TGTGCCAGCAGGAGCTGGGGTAGCCTCACAGATACGCAGTATTTT. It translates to CASRSWGSLTDTQYF.

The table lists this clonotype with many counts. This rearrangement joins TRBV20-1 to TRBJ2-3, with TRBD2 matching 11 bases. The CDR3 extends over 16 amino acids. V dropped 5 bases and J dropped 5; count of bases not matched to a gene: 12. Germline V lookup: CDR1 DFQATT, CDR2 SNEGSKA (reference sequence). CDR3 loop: CSARRLAGQGRDTQYF. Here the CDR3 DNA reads TGCAGTGCTCGGCGACTAGCGGGACAGGGAAGAGATACGCAGTATTTT.

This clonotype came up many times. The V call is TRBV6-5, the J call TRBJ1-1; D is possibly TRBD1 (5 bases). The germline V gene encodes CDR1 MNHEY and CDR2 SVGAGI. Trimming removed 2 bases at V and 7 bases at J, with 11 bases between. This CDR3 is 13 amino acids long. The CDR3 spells CASSYAGISEAFF. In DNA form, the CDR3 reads TGTGCCAGCAGTTACGCAGGGATTAGTGAAGCTTTCTTT.

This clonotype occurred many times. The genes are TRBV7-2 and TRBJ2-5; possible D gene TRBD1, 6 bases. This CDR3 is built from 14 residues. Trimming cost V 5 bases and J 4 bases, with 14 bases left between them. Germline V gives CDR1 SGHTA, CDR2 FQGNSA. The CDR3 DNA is TGTGCCAGCAGCCAGGACAGATTTCGAGAGACCCAGTACTTC. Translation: CASSQDRFRETQYF.

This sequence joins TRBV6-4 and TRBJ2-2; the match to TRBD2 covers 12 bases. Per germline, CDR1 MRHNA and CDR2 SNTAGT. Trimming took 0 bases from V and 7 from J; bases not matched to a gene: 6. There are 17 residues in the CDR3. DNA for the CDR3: TGTGCCAGCAGTGACTCGACTAGCGGGAGTGAGGGCGGGGAGCTGTTTTTT. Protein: CASSDSTSGSEGGELFF.

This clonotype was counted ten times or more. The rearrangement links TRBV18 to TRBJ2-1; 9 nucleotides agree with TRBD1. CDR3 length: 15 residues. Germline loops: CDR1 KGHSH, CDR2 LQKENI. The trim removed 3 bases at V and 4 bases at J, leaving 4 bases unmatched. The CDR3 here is CASSPGTGTYNEQFF. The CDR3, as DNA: TGTGCCAGCTCACCCGGGACAGGGACGTACAATGAGCAGTTCTTC.

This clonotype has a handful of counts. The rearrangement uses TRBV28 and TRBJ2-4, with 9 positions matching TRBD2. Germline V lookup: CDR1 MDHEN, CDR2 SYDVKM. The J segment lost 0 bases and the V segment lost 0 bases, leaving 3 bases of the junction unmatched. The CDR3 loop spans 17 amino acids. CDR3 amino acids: CASSLWASGTAKNIQYF. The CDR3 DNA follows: TGTGCCAGCAGTTTATGGGCTAGCGGGACAGCCAAAAACATTCAGTACTTC.

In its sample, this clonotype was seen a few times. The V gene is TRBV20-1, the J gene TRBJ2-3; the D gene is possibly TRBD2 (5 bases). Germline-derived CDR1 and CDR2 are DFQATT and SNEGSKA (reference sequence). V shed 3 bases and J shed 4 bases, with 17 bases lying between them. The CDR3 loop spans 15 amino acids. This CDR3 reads CSARVWRVAADTQYF. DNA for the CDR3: TGCAGTGCTAGGGTTTGGCGGGTGGCCGCAGATACGCAGTATTTT.

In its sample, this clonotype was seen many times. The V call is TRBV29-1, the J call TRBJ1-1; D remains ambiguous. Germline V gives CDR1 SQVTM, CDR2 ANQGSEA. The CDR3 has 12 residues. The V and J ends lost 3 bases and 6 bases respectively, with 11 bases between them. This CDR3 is CSVDTAGSEAFF. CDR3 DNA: TGCAGCGTTGATACAGCCGGCTCTGAAGCTTTCTTT.

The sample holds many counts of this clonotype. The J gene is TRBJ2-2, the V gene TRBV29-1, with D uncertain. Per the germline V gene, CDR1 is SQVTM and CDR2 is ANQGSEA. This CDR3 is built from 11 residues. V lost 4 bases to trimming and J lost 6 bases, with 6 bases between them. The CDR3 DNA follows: TGCAGCGTTGTCAGGTCCGGGGAGCTGTTTTTT. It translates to CSVVRSGELFF.

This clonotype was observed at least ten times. The CDR3 region is CASSFGLPGERENIQYF. The DNA for the CDR3 is TGCGCCAGCAGCTTTGGGCTACCGGGAGAAAGGGAAAACATTCAGTACTTC. The rearrangement joins TRBV5-1 to TRBJ2-4; TRBD2 is a possible D gene (6 bases). Trimming left V 2 bases short and J 5 bases short, with 20 bases between. Germline CDR1 and CDR2: SGHRS and YFSETQ. The CDR3 extends over 17 amino acids.